This entry lists 15 T cell receptor beta chains sequenced from one sample in a study of CD8+CD57+ T cells in acquired aplastic anemia (dated by TCRdb to the late 2010s). Sequencing used an Illumina HiSeq 2000. Genomic DNA was used as template for profiling of TCR beta VDJ combinations and CDR3 sequences. TCRdb's own reprocessing of the public reads used fastp at Q25 and MiXCR and kept productive beta chains. Each record represents a unique CDR3 protein, reported with the most common genes and DNA among its rows. The sample records about 160,000 distinct CDR3 sequences, approximately 44% of which are singletons. The ten largest account for 0.8% to 1.1% of the sample. Material: sorted CD4+, CD8+, or CD8+CD57+ T cells (not recorded which) from PBMCs. These receptors originate from a human donor in good health.

In the case of this clonotype: The junction shows a germline mismatch at one end, possibly a read error. This chain links TRBV10-3 with TRBJ2-5, with TRBD2 as a possible D gene (5 bases). Germline-derived CDR1 and CDR2 are ENHRY and SYGVKD. This CDR3 is 14 amino acids long. The chain's CDR3 is CASSEGSLQETQYF. The CDR3 DNA reads TGTGCCAGCAGTGAGGGCAGCCTCCAAGAGACCCAGTACTTC.

As concerns this clonotype: Being one base from a much bigger clone, this may be a read error. The chain employs TRBV9 and TRBJ2-1, with 9 nucleotides matching TRBD2. The CDR3 runs to 14 residues. Germline loops: CDR1 SGDLS, CDR2 YYNGEE. CDR3 in amino acids: CASSLAGVGNEQLF. The CDR3 DNA reads TGTGCCAGCAGCTTAGCGGGAGTGGGTAATGAGCAGCTCTTC.

This sequence joins TRBV19 and TRBJ2-2, with 7 nucleotides matching TRBD2. V dropped 4 bases and J dropped 2; count of bases not matched to a gene: 1. The CDR3 length is 14 residues. CDR1 and CDR2 (germline): LNHDA, SQIVND (reference sequence). The CDR3 is CASSSGGNTGELFF. The DNA of the CDR3 is TGTGCCAGTAGTAGCGGGGGAAACACCGGGGAGCTGTTTTTT.

The chain recombines TRBV7-9 with TRBJ1-2, with 10 bases that match TRBD1. Germline CDR1 SEHNR, CDR2 FQNEAQ (reference sequence). The CDR3 is 15 residues long. Trimming cost V 5 bases and J 4 bases; bases outside gene matches: 7. Here the CDR3 reads CASSQSTGGTYGYTF. The CDR3 nucleotides are TGTGCCAGCAGCCAGTCGACAGGGGGCACCTATGGCTACACCTTC.

The sample holds many counts of this clonotype. The chain combines TRBV20-1 with TRBJ1-6; D is unresolved. Germline CDR1 DFQATT, CDR2 SNEGSKA (reference sequence). This CDR3 spans 11 amino acids. Trimming cost V 5 bases and J 11 bases, with 10 bases left between them. The CDR3 bases are TGCAGTGCTTCACAGCTGGCACCCCTCCACTTT. It yields the protein CSASQLAPLHF.

V gene TRBV29-1 combines with J gene TRBJ2-3; the match to TRBD2 covers 8 bases. CDR3 size: 15 residues. V was pared by 2 bases and J by 5 bases, with 9 bases of the junction left unmatched. The germline V gene encodes CDR1 SQVTM and CDR2 ANQGSEA. CDR3 DNA sequence: TGCAGCGTTGAAAGGTCGGGGGGGCAAGTAGATACGCAGTATTTT. Residues: CSVERSGGQVDTQYF.

This clonotype showed up many times. The CDR3 spells CASSSPGQGYNEQFF. The DNA for the CDR3 is TGTGCCAGCAGCTCTCCGGGACAGGGTTACAATGAGCAGTTCTTC. The chain links TRBV5-6 to TRBJ2-1, with 9 bases identical to TRBD1. The germline V gene has CDR1 SGHDT and CDR2 YYEEEE. The trim removed 3 bases at V and 4 bases at J, leaving 5 bases unmatched. The length of the CDR3 is 15 residues.

This clonotype was counted many times. The rearrangement uses TRBV20-1 and TRBJ2-3; TRBD2 matches 16 bases. J gave up 2 bases and V 3 bases, and 14 bases lay outside the gene matches. CDR3 length: 20 amino acids. The germline V gene encodes CDR1 DFQATT and CDR2 SNEGSKA (reference sequence). DNA for the CDR3: TGCAGTGCTAGTGGTCAGGGGACTAGCGGGAGGGCCCTGTACACAGATACGCAGTATTTT. The encoded protein is CSASGQGTSGRALYTDTQYF.

The chain is built from TRBV10-3 and TRBJ2-1, with 14 bases lining up with TRBD2. V lost 6 bases, J lost 7 bases, and 5 bases stayed unmatched. Germline CDR1 is ENHRY and CDR2 is SYGVKD. CDR3 length: 15 amino acids. CDR3 coding DNA: TGTGCCATCAGCGGGGGACTAGCGGGAGTAAATGAGCAGTTCTTC. It codes for CAISGGLAGVNEQFF.

This rearrangement joins TRBV9 to TRBJ1-2; 10 nucleotides align to TRBD1. The ends lost 1 base at V and 8 bases at J; junction bases unmatched: 5. Germline V gene sequence: CDR1 SGDLS, CDR2 YYNGEE. The CDR3 loop spans 14 amino acids. The CDR3 here is CASSVPGQGNGYTF. The CDR3 DNA reads TGTGCCAGCAGCGTACCGGGACAGGGGAACGGCTACACCTTC.

V and J are TRBV9 and TRBJ2-3, with 8 nucleotides matching TRBD2. V lost 3 bases to trimming and J lost 1 base; unmatched junction nucleotides: 10. CDR1 is SGDLS and CDR2 is YYNGEE in the germline V gene. CDR3 length: 17 residues. The chain's CDR3 is CASSAPGGGFRTDTQYF. CDR3 nucleotides: TGTGCCAGCAGCGCCCCGGGGGGGGGGTTTCGCACAGATACGCAGTATTTT. Full variable domain (outside the CDR3, taken from reference TRBV9 and TRBJ2-3): DSGVTQTPKHLITATGQRVTLRCSPRSGDLSVYWYQQSLDQGLQFLIQYYNGEERAKGNILERFSAQQFPDLHSELNLSSLELGDSALYFCASSAPGGGFRTDTQYFGPGTRLTVL.

This chain connects TRBV19 to TRBJ1-5, with D unclear. The V gene lost 7 bases and the J gene lost 2 bases, with 15 bases spanning the gap. The CDR3 is 15 residues long. Germline CDR1 and CDR2: LNHDA and SQIVND (reference sequence). The CDR3 DNA is TGTGCCAGTATGGGTTCCTGGCGGGGCAATCAGCCCCAGCATTTT. Its translation is CASMGSWRGNQPQHF.

The gene calls are TRBV15 and TRBJ2-7, with 7 bases identical to TRBD2. This CDR3 has 16 residues. Trimming at V came to 0 bases and at J to 3 bases, leaving 8 bases not matched to a gene. Per germline, CDR1 LNHNV and CDR2 YYDKDF (reference sequence). In DNA, the CDR3 is TGTGCCACCAGCAGAGAGGGGGGGTCTCAGGGCTACGAGCAGTACTTC. Its protein product is CATSREGGSQGYEQYF. Looking up the rest from reference TRBV15 and TRBJ2-7 gives the full variable domain: DAMVIQNPRYQVTQFGKPVTLSCSQTLNHNVMYWYQQKSSQAPKLLFHYYDKDFNNEADTPDNFQSRRPNTSFCFLDIRSPGLGDTAMYLCATSREGGSQGYEQYFGPGTRLTVT.

This clonotype has more than one count but fewer than ten. CDR3 bases: TGTGCCAGCAGTTTCATGCCAGGGGACTCACCCCTCCACTTT. Translation gives CASSFMPGDSPLHF. The chain is built from TRBV27 and TRBJ1-6; maybe TRBD1 (6 bases). Germline CDR1 and CDR2: MNHEY and SMNVEV (reference sequence). CDR3 length: 14 residues. V was shortened by 3 bases and J by 10 bases, with 13 bases between the two germline ends.

This clonotype has ten or more counts. This chain connects TRBV12-3 or TRBV12-4 to TRBJ2-2; D possibly corresponds to TRBD2 (6 bases). The CDR3 spans 15 residues. V gave up 3 bases and J gave up 4 bases, with 12 bases separating them. The CDR3 coding sequence is TGTGCCAGCAGTTTCGCGGGACTTACCACCGGGGAGCTGTTTTTT. Protein product: CASSFAGLTTGELFF.